This note documents a single T cell receptor beta chain sequence. As yet, its antigen is unknown. The data originate from a study of shared clonotypes between healthy human individuals. General study points: Few donors limited the genetic and exposure-history diversity represented. Clonotypes shared by all four donors outscored non-shared clonotypes in generation probability. Only blood was sampled, and tissue TCR repertoires likely differ from blood ones.

Germline V gene lookup returns CDR1 SGHDT and CDR2 YYEEEE. The V gene lost 4 bases and the J gene lost 8 bases, with 15 bases spanning the gap. The CDR3 is 14 residues long. Original processing methods: Filtering of immunoSEQ junctional sequences could not match full-length read filtering. TCRdb keeps only in-frame clones here, not all; method: immunoSEQ multiplex PCR. The V and J calls and clone size are taken from that table; D and trimming were inferred from the DNA. Among 650,000 to 750,000 clones listed, more than 70% were seen once. This clonotype was sampled from a woman aged 25 to 39 in good health. The sequenced sample was memory CD4+ T cells sorted from blood. Subset reported: CD45RA-negative fraction. J is TRBJ1-4 and V is TRBV5-6; D is ambiguous. The DNA of the CDR3 is TGTGCCAGCAGCCTCTTAGACACCCCAGAAAAACTGTTTTTT. Translating it yields CASSLLDTPEKLFF. The variable domain in full, completed from reference TRBV5-6 and TRBJ1-4, reads DAGVTQSPTHLIKTRGQQVTLRCSPKSGHDTVSWYQQALGQGPQFIFQYYEEEERQRGNFPDRFSGHQFPNYSSELNVNALLLGDSALYLCASSLLDTPEKLFFGSGTQLSVL.